This T cell receptor beta chain was captured by sequencing in a study of Ad26.COV2.S vaccination and SARS-CoV-2 variants (dated by TCRdb to the early 2020s). A note on the overall study: Donors in the vaccine arm were drawn from COV1001, a phase I-IIa trial of Ad26.COV2.S in healthy adults that was multicentre, randomized, double-blind and placebo-controlled. Ad26.COV2.S was given intramuscularly at 5x10^10 or 1x10^11 viral particles, as a single shot or as two shots 56 days apart. TCRbeta repertoire sequencing served as the tool for gauging how specific and how broad the SARS-CoV-2-reactive T cell receptors were following Ad26.COV2.S vaccination. A total of approximately 30 samples were included in the TCR-sequenced set, comprising roughly 19 Ad26.COV2.S vaccine recipients, 5 placebo recipients and 8 SARS-CoV-2 convalescent individuals. Participants in the trial were split at random into five groups of five each, receiving low-dose or high-dose Ad26.COV2.S once or twice, or else placebo on both occasions. Blinding of investigators to trial group allocation was maintained during experiments and outcome assessment.

General findings and caveats noted by the study authors: Ad26.COV2.S recipients had higher spike-specific TCR breadth than placebo recipients (P = 0.0014). Comparing responses between vaccine doses or regimens was not something the study was powered to do. It was noted by the authors that total T cell responses may have been underestimated by the TCR breadth and depth analyses. Non-spike TCR breadth was comparable between vaccine and placebo recipients, consistent with the vaccine containing only spike. Substantial breadth of spike-specific CD8+ and CD4+ T cell responses was reported after vaccination.

According to the study, the label for this sample's treatment or condition signals: 15 to 20 received Ad26.COV2.S at low or high dose, single or two shots; about 5 received placebo; per-sample allocation not given. Repertoires of vaccine and placebo recipients were sequenced from samples taken on day 63 after the first injection. Cohort 1b enrolled around 23 adults aged 18-55 years at a single site in Boston, USA, between 29 July and 7 August 2020. Ad26.COV2.S was a replication-incompetent adenovirus type 26 vector that expressed a prefusion-stabilized SARS-CoV-2 spike protein derived from the original Wuhan strain. The immunoSEQ Assay was the method used to sequence TCRbeta CDR3 regions. After extraction, genomic DNA underwent amplification by bias-controlled multiplex PCR, followed by high-throughput sequencing. The authors processed their data as follows. To quantify the absolute abundance of every unique TCRbeta CDR3 region, sequences were collapsed and filtered. T cell fraction was estimated by normalizing TCRbeta template counts to usable DNA, which was measured by amplifying reference genes present in all nucleated cells. Repertoire TCRs were annotated as SARS-CoV-2-specific when V gene, CDR3 amino acid sequence and J gene were exactly matched to a known reactive TCR set. MIRA supplied the reference SARS-CoV-2 TCR set, which was filtered for enrichment in COVID-19-positive ImmuneCODE repertoires so that public or cross-reactive TCRs were removed. Based on the MIRA antigens, annotated TCRs were further analysed at the level of specific ORF or position within ORF. Depth was the summed frequency of annotated unique rearrangements, while breadth was defined as annotated unique rearrangements over total unique productive rearrangements. Two-sided Wilcoxon rank-sum tests were used to compare TCR breadth between groups. Sourced from immuneACCESS, this table was stored by TCRdb with only in-frame sequences that have V and J called. A share of the clones is absent; for the studies checked, an unresolved V gene accounts for under half, and the remainder has no known explanation. The V and J calls and clone size are taken from that table; D and trimming were inferred from the DNA. In all, the sample holds just over 350,000 clones, and roughly 81% of those were seen once. The ten top clones hold approximately 3.5% of the sample.

Details on this clone: Its antigen is currently not known. Per-base quality was not reported, and no clone a single base away is much larger than it.

The CDR3, cysteine through phenylalanine, is 14 amino acids long. The CDR3 DNA has 42 bases and is translated from base 1. V is pruned by 6 bases and J by 8 bases, leaving 6 bases of the junction without a gene match. CDR1 and CDR2 are drawn from the germline V gene: MNHEY, SVGAGI. The input for sequencing was peripheral blood, taken in a trial of Ad26.COV2.S vaccine versus placebo. This sequence uses TRBV6-5 and TRBJ1-5, with 11 junctional bases fitting TRBD1. The clonotype originates from a person aged 18-60 years who received the Ad26.COV2.S COVID-19 vaccine or a placebo. The base sequence is TGTGCCAGCAGGAACCGGGACAGGGGGGAGCCCCAGCATTTT. It specifies CASRNRDRGEPQHF.